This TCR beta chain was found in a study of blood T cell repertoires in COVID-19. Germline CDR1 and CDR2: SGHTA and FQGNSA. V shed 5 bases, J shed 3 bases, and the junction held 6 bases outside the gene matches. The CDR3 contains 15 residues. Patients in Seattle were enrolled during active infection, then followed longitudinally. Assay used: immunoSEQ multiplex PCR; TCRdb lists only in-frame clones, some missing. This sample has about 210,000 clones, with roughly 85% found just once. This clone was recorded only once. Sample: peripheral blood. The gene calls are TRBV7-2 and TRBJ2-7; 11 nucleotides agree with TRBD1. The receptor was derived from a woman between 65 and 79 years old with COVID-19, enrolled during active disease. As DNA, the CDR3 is TGTGCCAGCAGCACCCGGACAGGGGGCTACTACGAGCAGTACTTC. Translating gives CASSTRTGGYYEQYF.